The following is a TCR beta chain sequence with its context. Its cognate antigen has yet to be identified. No base-level quality is on record; no much larger clone is a single base apart. Other DNA sequences in the same sample also yield this CDR3. This entry comes from a study of shared clonotypes between healthy human individuals (dated by TCRdb to the early 2020s). At the level of the whole study: The cohort comprised two women and a few men aged 18 to 49 years. For each donor, three plates each were used for CD4 naive and CD4 memory, two plates were used for CD8 naive, and one plate was used for CD8 memory. The study deeply sequenced blood TCR repertoires of about 5 healthy adults to estimate repertoire size and the extent of clonotype sharing between individuals. Different laboratories and diverse techniques were used to prepare libraries and sequence TCR repertoires, to increase sequencing depth and limit assay-specific biases. Between about 0.9 and 10 billion PBMCs per donor were obtained by leukapheresis.

Donors were healthy HIV-negative adults with no recently reported acute infections or vaccinations. Only Caucasian adults living in Nashville, Tennessee, USA were represented among the donors. CD4+ T cells were enriched by magnetic negative selection; naive cells were then positively selected on CD45RA, and the negative fraction formed the memory subset. Blood was collected by leukapheresis, and PBMCs were isolated by Ficoll-Histopaque density gradient centrifugation and then cryopreserved in liquid nitrogen vapor phase. Analytical flow cytometry was used to check the purity and quantity of each magnetically sorted T cell population. Each sorted fraction had its genomic DNA isolated and then quantified by UV absorbance on a Nanodrop 2000c. Study-level results and caveats: Incomplete sequencing was indicated by rarefaction of sorted-subset datasets, despite the large sequencing depth. Sampling was restricted to blood, and TCR repertoires in tissues likely differ from the TCR repertoires found in blood. When four donors were compared, the shared fraction of clonotypes was around 5.1% for naive CD4, roughly 3.3% for naive CD8, roughly 2.5% for memory CD4, and 0.4% for memory CD8. Compared with non-shared clonotypes, the clonotypes found in all four sorted-subset donors had higher generation probabilities. Estimated clonotype richness was generally larger for naive than for memory subsets. Because the study included a small number of donors, the genetic and exposure-history diversity represented was limited. Pairwise subsampling indicated that sequencing depth was expected to affect the degree of clonotype sharing among donors.

Using the deep immunoSEQ assay, multiplex PCR amplified TCR CDR3 regions from genomic DNA. For each cell subset, the extracted genomic DNA was distributed evenly across all wells of several immunoSEQ 96-well plates, and each plate served as one replicate. For sorted subsets, each replicate PCR was loaded with 200 ng genomic DNA, equivalent to some 31,000 T cell genomes. The purified libraries were quantified using a Qubit 3.0 fluorometer, sized with a Bioanalyzer 2100, and then quantified again using the KAPA Library Quantification kit. Every immunoSEQ 96-well plate was sequenced on a separate single-read 150-cycle Illumina NextSeq 550 flow cell. The original methods were these. Because only junctional sequences without quality scores were contained in the immunoSEQ output, filtering matching that applied to full-length reads could not be performed. To assign V/J genes and CDR3, sequences were annotated using PyIR, a Python wrapper for IgBLAST v1.9, with IMGT germline references. Reads were filtered out if the reads had weak V/J assignments (E-value above 1e-6), no CDR3, stop codons, out-of-frame junctions, or ambiguous translated residues. V3J clonotypes were defined by identical inferred V gene, J gene, and CDR3 amino acid sequence. Percentage overlap between repertoires was calculated by dividing the number of shared unique clonotypes by the size of the smaller repertoire. Repertoire richness was assessed with RTK rarefaction, the Chao1 estimator, and Recon v2.1 estimates of unobserved clonotypes. Generation probabilities for all TCRbeta clonotypes obtained by the gDNA method from a handful of donors were computed using OLGA. As stored in TCRdb, this immuneACCESS dataset retains in-frame rearrangements with V and J assigned. A fraction of the clones does not appear; measured against another copy, unresolved V genes explain less than half of the discrepancy, and the remainder lacks a known reason. V, J and clone size are taken as reported in that table, and D and trimming were inferred from the DNA itself. Recorded for this sample are about 2.3 million clones; about 92% of them occurred a single time. In total, the top ten clones hold approximately 0.4% of the sample.

The specimen sequenced was naive CD4+ T cells from PBMCs. The sample's cell subset or site label, in plain terms: CD45RA+ positively selected. The TCR sequence derives from a man aged 18 to 30 in good health. Some clones in this sample may be carry-over from other donors' samples.

The nucleotide sequence reads TGTGCCAGCAGTCGGACAGGGGGACCCTACGAGCAGTACTTC. This encodes CASSRTGGPYEQYF. The receptor chain draws on TRBV6-5 and TRBJ2-7, with TRBD1 identical over 10 junction bases. Ends trimmed: V by 5 bases, J by 2 bases; bases unmatched to a gene: 3. Looking up the germline V gene yields CDR1 MNHEY and CDR2 SVGAGI. The CDR3 numbers 14 residues from cysteine through phenylalanine. This entry keeps only the CDR3 DNA: 42 bases, framed from base 1.